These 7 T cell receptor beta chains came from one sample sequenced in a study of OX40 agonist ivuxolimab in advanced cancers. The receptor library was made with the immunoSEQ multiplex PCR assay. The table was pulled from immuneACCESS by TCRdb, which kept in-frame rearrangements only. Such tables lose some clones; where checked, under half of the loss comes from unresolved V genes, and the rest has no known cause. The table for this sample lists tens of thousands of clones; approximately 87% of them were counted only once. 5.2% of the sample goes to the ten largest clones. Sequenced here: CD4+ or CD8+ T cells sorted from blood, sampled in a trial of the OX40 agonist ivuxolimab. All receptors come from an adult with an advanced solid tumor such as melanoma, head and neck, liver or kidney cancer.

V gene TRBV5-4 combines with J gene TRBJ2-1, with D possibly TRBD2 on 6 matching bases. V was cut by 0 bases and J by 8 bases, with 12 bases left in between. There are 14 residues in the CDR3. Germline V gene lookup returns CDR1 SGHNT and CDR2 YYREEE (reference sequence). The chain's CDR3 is CASSLVERRDEQFF. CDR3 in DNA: TGTGCCAGCAGCTTGGTCGAGCGGAGGGATGAGCAGTTCTTC.

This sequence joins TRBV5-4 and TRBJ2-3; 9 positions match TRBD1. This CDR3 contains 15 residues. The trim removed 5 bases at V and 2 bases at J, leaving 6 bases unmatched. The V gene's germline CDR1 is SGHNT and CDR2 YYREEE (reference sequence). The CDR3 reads CASSSGTGITDTQYF. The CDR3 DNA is TGTGCCAGCAGTTCAGGGACAGGGATCACAGATACGCAGTATTTT.

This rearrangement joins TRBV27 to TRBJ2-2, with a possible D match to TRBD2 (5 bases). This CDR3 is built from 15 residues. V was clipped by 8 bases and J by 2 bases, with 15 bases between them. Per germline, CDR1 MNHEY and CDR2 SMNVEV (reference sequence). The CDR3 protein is CASLLLAVNTGELFF. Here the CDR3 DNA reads TGTGCCAGCTTACTTCTAGCAGTAAACACCGGGGAGCTGTTTTTT.

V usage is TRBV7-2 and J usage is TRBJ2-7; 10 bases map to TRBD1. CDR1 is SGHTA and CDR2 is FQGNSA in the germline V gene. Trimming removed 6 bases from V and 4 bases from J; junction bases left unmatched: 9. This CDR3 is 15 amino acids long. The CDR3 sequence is CASRKRDRGGYEQYF. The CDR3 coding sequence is TGTGCCAGCAGAAAGCGGGACAGGGGAGGTTACGAGCAGTACTTC. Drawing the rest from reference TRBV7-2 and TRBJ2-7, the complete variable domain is GAGVSQSPSNKVTEKGKDVELRCDPISGHTALYWYRQSLGQGLEFLIYFQGNSAPDKSGLPSDRFSAERTGGSVSTLTIQRTQQEDSAVYLCASRKRDRGGYEQYFGPGTRLTVT.

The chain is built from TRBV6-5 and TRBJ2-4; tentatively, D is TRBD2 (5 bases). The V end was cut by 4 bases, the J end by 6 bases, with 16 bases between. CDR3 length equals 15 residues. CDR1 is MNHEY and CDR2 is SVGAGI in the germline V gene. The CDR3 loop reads CASSSRTFRGNIQYF. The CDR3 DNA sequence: TGTGCCAGCAGTTCCCGGACCTTTCGGGGAAACATTCAGTACTTC.

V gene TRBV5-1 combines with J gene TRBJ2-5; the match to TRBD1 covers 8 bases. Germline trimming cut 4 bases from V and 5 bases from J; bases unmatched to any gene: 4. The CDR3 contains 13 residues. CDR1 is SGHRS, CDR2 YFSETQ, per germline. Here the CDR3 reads CASSQGARETQYF. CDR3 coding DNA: TGCGCCAGCAGCCAGGGGGCCCGGGAGACCCAGTACTTC. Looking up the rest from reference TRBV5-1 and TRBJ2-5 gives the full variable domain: KAGVTQTPRYLIKTRGQQVTLSCSPISGHRSVSWYQQTPGQGLQFLFEYFSETQRNKGNFPGRFSGRQFSNSRSEMNVSTLELGDSALYLCASSQGARETQYFGPGTRLLVL.

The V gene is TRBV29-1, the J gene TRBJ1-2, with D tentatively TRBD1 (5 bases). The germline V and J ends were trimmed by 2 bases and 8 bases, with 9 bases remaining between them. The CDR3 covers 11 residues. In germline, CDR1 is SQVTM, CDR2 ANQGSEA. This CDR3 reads CSVERGMGYTF. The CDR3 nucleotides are TGCAGCGTTGAAAGGGGAATGGGCTACACCTTC.